The 26 T cell receptor beta chains given below trace back to one sample, sequenced in a study of blood T cell repertoires in COVID-19. Only in-frame clones appear in the TCRdb table, and some are missing; sequencing was by immunoSEQ multiplex PCR. The table has 130,000 or so clones, approximately 85% seen once. Material: peripheral blood. The receptors here all came from a human donor in a cohort sampled during active COVID-19.

This chain joins TRBV7-3 and TRBJ1-6; D gene ambiguous. The CDR3 runs 15 residues. V lost 1 base, J lost 10 bases, and 14 bases lay in between. Per germline, CDR1 SGHTA and CDR2 FQGTGA. The CDR3 bases are TGTGCCAGCAGCTTAAATAATTGGGAGGAATCACCCCTCCACTTT. Translated: CASSLNNWEESPLHF.

This chain joins TRBV18 and TRBJ1-3; 7 bases match TRBD1. The germline CDR1 and CDR2 sequences are KGHSH and LQKENI. The J segment lost 4 bases and the V segment lost 4 bases, leaving 10 bases of the junction unmatched. The CDR3 sequence is 16 residues long. In nucleotides, the CDR3 is TGTGCCAGCTCACGAGAATTACGACAGGGAGGAAACACCATATATTTT. Its translation is CASSRELRQGGNTIYF. Full variable domain (missing parts from reference TRBV18 and TRBJ1-3): NAGVMQNPRHLVRRRGQEARLRCSPMKGHSHVYWYRQLPEEGLKFMVYLQKENIIDESGMPKERFSAEFPKEGPSILRIQQVVRGDSAAYFCASSRELRQGGNTIYFGEGSWLTVV.

This clone was seen a handful of times. The V call is TRBV29-1, the J call TRBJ1-3, with D unresolved. The germline gives CDR1 SQVTM, CDR2 ANQGSEA. Trimming pared 7 bases from V and 0 bases from J, leaving 7 bases between. This CDR3 is built from 12 residues. CDR3 residues: CSAHSSGNTIYF. As DNA, the CDR3 is TGCAGCGCTCACAGCTCTGGAAACACCATATATTTT.

The chain is built from TRBV29-1 and TRBJ2-3, with a tentative D call TRBD2 (5 bases). Germline V gene sequence: CDR1 SQVTM, CDR2 ANQGSEA. CDR3 length equals 14 residues. Trimming pared 0 bases from V and 7 bases from J, leaving 14 bases between. The CDR3 here is CSVEEIARAHTQYF. CDR3 coding DNA: TGCAGCGTTGAAGAAATCGCGAGGGCGCATACGCAGTATTTT.

The chain carries TRBV6-6 and TRBJ1-1, with D unresolved. CDR3 length equals 14 residues. CDR1 is MNHNY and CDR2 is SVGAGI in the germline V gene (reference sequence). V was shortened by 6 bases and J by 1 base, with 12 bases between the two germline ends. CDR3 coding DNA: TGTGCCAGCAGCTCCCCTGGAGAGAACACTGAAGCTTTCTTT. The encoded protein is CASSSPGENTEAFF.

The chain is built from TRBV7-2 and TRBJ2-5; the D is unclear. CDR1 is SGHTA, CDR2 FQGNSA, per germline. The CDR3 has 13 amino acids. V was clipped by 3 bases and J by 3 bases, with 8 bases between them. This chain's CDR3 is CASSLIPEETQYF. CDR3 coding DNA: TGTGCCAGCAGCTTGATCCCGGAAGAGACCCAGTACTTC. Together with reference TRBV7-2 and TRBJ2-5, the CDR3 gives the full variable domain: GAGVSQSPSNKVTEKGKDVELRCDPISGHTALYWYRQSLGQGLEFLIYFQGNSAPDKSGLPSDRFSAERTGGSVSTLTIQRTQQEDSAVYLCASSLIPEETQYFGPGTRLLVL.

The chain couples TRBV2 to TRBJ1-1; unclear D gene. CDR1 SNHLY and CDR2 FYNNEI come from the germline V gene. This CDR3 is 15 amino acids long. Between the trimmed V and J ends, which lost 8 bases and 4 bases, there was a span of 20 bases. Here the CDR3 reads CASSSSQSRSTEAFF. As DNA, the CDR3 is TGTGCCAGCTCTTCGAGTCAGAGCCGGAGCACTGAAGCTTTCTTT.

The chain employs TRBV28 and TRBJ2-7; 9 positions agree with TRBD1. From germline, CDR1 is MDHEN and CDR2 SYDVKM. Trimming cost V 9 bases and J 6 bases; bases outside gene matches: 15. This CDR3 is built from 15 residues. The CDR3 protein is CASGTGTIKSGEQYV. Here the CDR3 DNA reads TGTGCCAGTGGGACAGGGACAATTAAATCGGGCGAGCAGTACGTC.

V and J are TRBV3-1 (or the pseudogene TRBV3-2) and TRBJ1-2; no definite D call. The CDR3 extends over 13 amino acids. Germline V gives CDR1 LGHDT, CDR2 YNNKEL (reference sequence). With 1 base removed from V and 4 bases from J, the gap between germline ends came to 7 bases. The CDR3 DNA follows: TGTGCCAGCAGCCAAGTGGCCGCCTATGGCTACACCTTC. Residues: CASSQVAAYGYTF.

The chain combines TRBV24-1 with TRBJ2-3; 8 nucleotides align to TRBD2. Germline V gives CDR1 KGHDR, CDR2 SFDVKD. CDR3 size: 14 residues. V shed 7 bases, J shed 5 bases, and the junction held 7 bases outside the gene matches. This CDR3 reads CATRAGGIIDTQYF. The CDR3, as DNA: TGTGCCACCAGGGCGGGAGGTATTATAGATACGCAGTATTTT.

This chain connects TRBV3-1 (or the pseudogene TRBV3-2) to TRBJ1-3; D is unclear. Germline loops: CDR1 LGHDT, CDR2 YNNKEL (reference sequence). Trimming took off 0 bases at V and 4 bases at J, with 13 bases between the two ends. The CDR3 is 16 amino acids. CDR3 nucleotide sequence: TGTGCCAGCAGCCAAGATCTCGGCGGGCTCGGAAACACCATATATTTT. Translating gives CASSQDLGGLGNTIYF.

This clone was observed a handful of times. This sequence joins TRBV7-8 and TRBJ1-5, with 9 bases lining up with TRBD1. CDR1 and CDR2 from the germline V gene are SGHVS and FQNEAQ. The CDR3 runs 15 residues. V was clipped by 5 bases and J by 1 base; unmatched bases: 3. The DNA of the CDR3 is TGTGCCAGCAGCCAACAGGGGGCAAGCAATCAGCCCCAGCATTTT. Translated: CASSQQGASNQPQHF. Drawing the rest from reference TRBV7-8 and TRBJ1-5, the complete variable domain is GAGVSQSPRYKVAKRGQDVALRCDPISGHVSLFWYQQALGQGPEFLTYFQNEAQLDKSGLPSDRFFAERPEGSVSTLKIQRTQQEDSAVYLCASSQQGASNQPQHFGDGTRLSIL.

This chain connects TRBV7-2 to TRBJ1-1; no reliable D call. The CDR3 has 16 amino acids. Germline values: CDR1 SGHTA, CDR2 FQGNSA. V lost 1 base to trimming and J lost 3 bases, with 15 bases between them. The CDR3 nucleotides are TGTGCCAGCAGCTTAGTTCGGCAGACTTTTCACACTGAAGCTTTCTTT. Amino acid sequence: CASSLVRQTFHTEAFF.

V is TRBV7-9 and J is TRBJ2-5, with 14 bases aligning to TRBD2. This CDR3 contains 15 residues. Germline V gene lookup returns CDR1 SEHNR and CDR2 FQNEAQ (reference sequence). The J segment lost 6 bases and the V segment lost 3 bases, leaving 3 bases of the junction unmatched. The DNA for the CDR3 is TGTGCCAGCAGCTTGACTAGCGGGGGGGCGCAGACCCAGTACTTC. Its protein product is CASSLTSGGAQTQYF.

V and J are TRBV29-1 and TRBJ1-1; a weak D match, TRBD1 (6 bases). Germline values: CDR1 SQVTM, CDR2 ANQGSEA. The CDR3 has 16 amino acids. Trimming shortened V by 5 bases and J by 2 bases, and 21 bases separated the two germline ends. The CDR3 here is CSVTPLAGVVNTEAFF. The CDR3 DNA sequence: TGCAGCGTTACCCCCCTGGCAGGGGTCGTAAACACTGAAGCTTTCTTT. The full variable domain, its missing parts supplied by reference TRBV29-1 and TRBJ1-1, is SAVISQKPSRDICQRGTSLTIQCQVDSQVTMMFWYRQQPGQSLTLIATANQGSEATYESGFVIDKFPISRPNLTFSTLTVSNMSPEDSSIYLCSVTPLAGVVNTEAFFGQGTRLTVV.

This clone has just one count. The V call is TRBV4-3, the J call TRBJ2-2; D remains ambiguous. V lost 0 bases to trimming and J lost 0 bases, with 5 bases between them. Looked up from germline, CDR1 is LGHNA and CDR2 is YSLEER. The CDR3 covers 15 residues. Here the CDR3 reads CASSQDSSNTGELFF. The DNA for the CDR3 is TGCGCCAGCAGCCAAGATTCTTCGAACACCGGGGAGCTGTTTTTT.

V is TRBV4-1 and J is TRBJ1-5; tentatively, D is TRBD1 (6 bases). The germline V gene has CDR1 MGHRA and CDR2 YSYEKL. Trimming pared 0 bases from V and 7 bases from J, leaving 13 bases between. This CDR3 comprises 15 residues. The CDR3 region has the DNA TGCGCCAGCAGCCAAGATCAGACAGGATGGCAGCCCCAGCATTTT. Its protein is CASSQDQTGWQPQHF.

The chain has TRBV6-5 and TRBJ1-1; the D gene is possibly TRBD1 (5 bases). V shed 6 bases and J shed 0 bases, with 8 bases lying between them. CDR3 length: 13 residues. Germline loops: CDR1 MNHEY, CDR2 SVGAGI. CDR3 protein: CASRRQMNTEAFF. The CDR3 DNA sequence: TGTGCCAGCAGGCGACAGATGAACACTGAAGCTTTCTTT.

CDR3 in DNA: TGCGCCATCCTTGGGACTAGCGGGAGTATTTACAATGAGCAGTTCTTC. Its protein is CAILGTSGSIYNEQFF. This chain connects TRBV23-1 to TRBJ2-1; 14 bases align to TRBD2. TRBV23-1 is placed among ORFs of uncertain function. J lost 4 bases, V lost 10 bases, and 9 bases had no gene match. The CDR3 is 16 amino acids.

The sample holds a few counts of this clone. The J gene is TRBJ2-2, the V gene TRBV9; unclear D gene. The CDR3 has 15 residues. CDR1 is SGDLS, CDR2 YYNGEE, per germline. V lost 0 bases, J lost 7 bases, and 13 bases lay in between. CDR3 residues: CASSVDPRYHGELFF. The CDR3 region has the DNA TGTGCCAGCAGCGTAGATCCTAGATATCACGGGGAGCTGTTTTTT.

The chain couples TRBV9 to TRBJ1-1; tentatively, D is TRBD1 (6 bases). The germline V gene encodes CDR1 SGDLS and CDR2 YYNGEE. CDR3 length: 13 residues. Trimming pared 0 bases from V and 7 bases from J, leaving 10 bases between. CDR3 nucleotides: TGTGCCAGCAGCGTAGAACAGGGAAGTGAAGCTTTCTTT. The encoded protein is CASSVEQGSEAFF.

V and J are TRBV11-2 and TRBJ1-2, with D maybe TRBD1 (6 bases). The CDR3 sequence is 12 residues long. The germline CDR1 and CDR2 sequences are SGHAT and FQNNGV. V shed 4 bases and J shed 5 bases, with 8 bases lying between them. CDR3 coding DNA: TGTGCCAGCAGCTCAGGACAGTATGGCTACACCTTC. Its translation: CASSSGQYGYTF.

The chain combines TRBV4-3 with TRBJ2-3; TRBD2 matches at 7 bases. V dropped 0 bases and J dropped 3; count of bases not matched to a gene: 6. The CDR3 extends over 16 amino acids. Germline loops: CDR1 LGHNA, CDR2 YSLEER. This CDR3 is CASSQDWEGLTDTQYF. CDR3 bases: TGCGCCAGCAGCCAAGATTGGGAGGGACTAACAGATACGCAGTATTTT.

The chain has TRBV20-1 and TRBJ2-5; no clear D gene. Trimming removed 6 bases from V and 5 bases from J, with 10 bases in between. The CDR3 consists of 11 residues. The germline V gene has CDR1 DFQATT and CDR2 SNEGSKA (reference sequence). The CDR3, as DNA: TGCAGTGCGCGGCACGGGGAGACCCAGTACTTC. This sequence encodes CSARHGETQYF.

The chain employs TRBV9 and TRBJ1-2, with a tentative D call TRBD1 (5 bases). The germline V and J ends were trimmed by 4 bases and 3 bases, with 13 bases remaining between them. This CDR3 is built from 14 residues. CDR1 and CDR2 (germline): SGDLS, YYNGEE. The CDR3 DNA is TGTGCCAGCAGCCACAGGCCCATGGACTATGGCTACACCTTC. Protein product: CASSHRPMDYGYTF.

The chain employs TRBV27 and TRBJ1-5, with TRBD1 matching 9 bases. Germline assignment: CDR1 MNHEY and CDR2 SMNVEV (reference sequence). This CDR3 spans 15 amino acids. V gave up 5 bases and J gave up 3 bases; unmatched junction bases: 5. This CDR3 reads CASSAGQGPNQPQHF. The CDR3 DNA is TGTGCCAGCAGTGCGGGACAGGGTCCCAATCAGCCCCAGCATTTT.